This is a list of T cell receptor beta chains from one sample in a study of blood T cell repertoires in COVID-19. Method: immunoSEQ multiplex PCR; TCRdb's copy keeps in-frame clones and lacks some. The sample holds about 320,000 clones; roughly 90% are singletons and the top ten take 8% to 9.5%. Sequencing used PBMCs or T cells enriched from blood (not recorded which). The receptors originated from a woman under 30 who had recovered from COVID-19. CDR3s include the opening cysteine and the closing phenylalanine or tryptophan. D genes are given only for firm matches. Clone size is stated in some rows and not others, as once, few, many or a class when expanded.

d_gene	j_gene	v_gene	abundance	CDR3nt	CDR3aa
.	TRBJ2-1	TRBV12-3/TRBV12-4	once	TGTGCCAGCAGTTTAGCGCGAAGGGGTGAGCAGTTCTTC	CASSLARRGEQFF
.	TRBJ1-6	TRBV7-9	.	TGTGCCAGCAGCGTTGGCCAGGGACACCGCATTAATTCACCCCTCCACTTT	CASSVGQGHRINSPLHF
.	TRBJ1-2	TRBV5-1	.	TGCGCCAGCAGCTTGGGGCAGGGGAACGGCGGCTACACCTTC	CASSLGQGNGGYTF
.	TRBJ2-5	TRBV19	.	TGTGCCAGTAGTCTTGAGGGGGGGGCAGAGACCCAGTACTTC	CASSLEGGAETQYF
.	TRBJ1-1	TRBV2	.	TGTGCCAGCAGTCCGACAGTGAACACTGAAGCTTTCTTT	CASSPTVNTEAFF
.	TRBJ2-3	TRBV5-4	.	TGTGCCAGCAGCTTGGGTGTCGGAGGGGCGGTCACAGATACGCAGTATTTT	CASSLGVGGAVTDTQYF
.	TRBJ2-1	TRBV27	.	TGTGCCAGCAGTTGGGGCAGGGGCGGTTACAATGAGCAGTTCTTC	CASSWGRGGYNEQFF
TRBD1	TRBJ1-6	TRBV27	.	TGTGCCAGTCGGGACAGGGGCTATTCACCCCTCCACTTT	CASRDRGYSPLHF
.	TRBJ2-7	TRBV5-6	.	TGTGCCAGCAGCTTTCAGGGATACGAGCAGTACTTC	CASSFQGYEQYF
.	TRBJ1-6	TRBV4-1	.	TGCGCCAGCAGCCCTATGGCCCCGGGGATGGGTTCACCCCTCCACTTT	CASSPMAPGMGSPLHF
TRBD2	TRBJ2-7	TRBV4-3	.	TGCGCCAGCAGCCAAGATTACTCCGGGGGGAACGAGCAGTACTTC	CASSQDYSGGNEQYF
TRBD2	TRBJ2-2	TRBV7-6	.	TGTGCCAGCAGCGCAATAGCGGGGAGCGACAACACCGGGGAGCTGTTTTTT	CASSAIAGSDNTGELFF
.	TRBJ2-1	TRBV5-5	.	TGTGCCAGCAGATTAAGTTGGACAGTCAACTACAATGAGCAGTTCTTC	CASRLSWTVNYNEQFF
TRBD1	TRBJ2-1	TRBV7-3	.	TGTGCCAGCAGCGCGAACAGGGGGCAGGGGCAGTTCTTC	CASSANRGQGQFF
TRBD1	TRBJ2-7	TRBV5-5	few	TGTGCCAGCAGCTTGGCCGAAGGGGACAGGGTGGAATTCTTC	CASSLAEGDRVEFF
.	TRBJ2-3	TRBV7-3	.	TGTGCCAGCAGAGAGGCTAGCACAGATACGCAGTATTTT	CASREASTDTQYF
.	TRBJ2-2	TRBV6-5	.	TGTGCCAGCAGTTACCTTGGCGGGCCAAACACCGGGGAGCTGTTTTTT	CASSYLGGPNTGELFF
.	TRBJ2-1	TRBV7-2	.	TGTGCCAGCGGGGCCCAATCCTACAATGAGCAGTTCTTC	CASGAQSYNEQFF
TRBD2	TRBJ2-1	TRBV3-1/TRBV3-2	once	TGTGCCAGCAGTCCACCCTCGACTAGCGGGAACTCCTACAATGAGCAGTTCTTC	CASSPPSTSGNSYNEQFF
.	TRBJ1-5	TRBV2	.	TGTGCCAGCAGTCCCCTCCTCGCGGATCAGCCCCAGCATTTT	CASSPLLADQPQHF
TRBD1	TRBJ1-3	TRBV4-3	.	TGCGCCAGCAGCCAAGCCGGGACAGGGGGAAACACCATATATTTT	CASSQAGTGGNTIYF
TRBD1	TRBJ1-1	TRBV7-9	.	TGTGCCAGCAGCATGAACAGGGGAAGCAACACTGAAGCTTTCTTT	CASSMNRGSNTEAFF
.	TRBJ2-2	TRBV7-2	.	TGTGCCAGCAGCTCCGACTCATTCGCGAACACCGGGGAGCTGTTTTTT	CASSSDSFANTGELFF
TRBD1	TRBJ1-2	TRBV7-9	.	TGTGCCAGCAGCGTAGACAGGGGTGTTAATGGCTACACCTTC	CASSVDRGVNGYTF
.	TRBJ2-5	TRBV12-3/TRBV12-4	.	TGTGCCAGCAGTTTGAACCGGGAGACCCAGTACTTC	CASSLNRETQYF
TRBD2	TRBJ2-1	TRBV19	once	TGTGCCAGTAGTATGACTAGCGGGCAAAACAATGAGCAGTTCTTC	CASSMTSGQNNEQFF
TRBD1	TRBJ2-1	TRBV11-2	.	TGTGCCAGCAGAAAAACCCCCTGGGACAGGGCCAATGAGCAGTTCTTC	CASRKTPWDRANEQFF
TRBD1	TRBJ2-3	TRBV27	once	TGTGCCAGCAGCCACCCGACAGGGTCTAATACAGATACGCAGTATTTT	CASSHPTGSNTDTQYF
TRBD1	TRBJ1-2	TRBV28	.	TGTGCCAGCAGCCAAGGACAGGAAGCTGGCTACACCTTC	CASSQGQEAGYTF
TRBD2	TRBJ2-1	TRBV9	.	TGTGCCAGCAGCATGAGCGGGAGGGCCTTATACAATGAGCAGTTCTTC	CASSMSGRALYNEQFF
.	TRBJ2-5	TRBV7-9	.	TGTGCCAGCAGCTGGGGAGAAGAGACCCAGTACTTC	CASSWGEETQYF
TRBD2	TRBJ2-1	TRBV7-6	.	TGTGCCAGCAGCTCCGTGGTGGTAGCGGGGGGGGTTTACAATGAGCAGTTCTTC	CASSSVVVAGGVYNEQFF
.	TRBJ1-1	TRBV19	.	TGTGCCAGTAGTATAGGAGCGAACACTGAAGCTTTCTTT	CASSIGANTEAFF
TRBD2	TRBJ2-1	TRBV5-1	once	TGCGCCAGCAGCTCTAGACTAGCGGGGGGCCTCTACAATGAGCAGTTCTTC	CASSSRLAGGLYNEQFF
TRBD1	TRBJ1-1	TRBV5-6	.	TGTGCCAGCAGCTTGGGGCAGGGGGGTGAAGCTTTCTTT	CASSLGQGGEAFF
.	TRBJ2-3	TRBV15	.	TGTGCCACCAGCCACCAACAGGGAGGGGGGGTGGATACGCAGTATTTT	CATSHQQGGGVDTQYF
TRBD2	TRBJ2-2	TRBV3-1/TRBV3-2	.	TGTGCCAGCAGCCACGGACTAGCGGCGAACACCGGGGAGCTGTTTTTT	CASSHGLAANTGELFF
.	TRBJ1-1	TRBV7-6	.	TGTGCCAGCAGCTTAGAGTCGGGCACTGAAGCTTTCTTT	CASSLESGTEAFF
.	TRBJ2-1	TRBV6-4	.	TGTGCCAGCAGTGACTCTCGCACGGGTGAGCAGTTCTTC	CASSDSRTGEQFF
.	TRBJ1-5	TRBV5-1	.	TGCGCCAGCAGCTTGGACATGAGCGACAATCAGCCCCAGCATTTT	CASSLDMSDNQPQHF
TRBD2	TRBJ2-7	TRBV7-8	.	TGTGCCAGCAGCTTAGCGCGCCGGGAGCGGGAGGGCCCTTCCACCTACGAGCAGTACTTC	CASSLARREREGPSTYEQYF
.	TRBJ1-1	TRBV28	.	TGTGCCAGCAGTTTTCATAACACTGAAGCTTTCTTT	CASSFHNTEAFF
.	TRBJ1-5	TRBV29-1	.	TGCAGCGTTGGGGAGGGACAGCCCCAGCATTTT	CSVGEGQPQHF
TRBD1	TRBJ2-1	TRBV9	few	TGTGCCAGCAGCGTGCAACAGGGGAATGAGCAGTTCTTC	CASSVQQGNEQFF